The 32 T cell receptor beta chains below come from one sample, sequenced in a study of CD8+ T cells in alopecia areata. The sample's treatment: oral pan-JAK inhibitor, 5-10 mg twice daily. RNA extraction and reverse transcription yielded cDNA as sequencing template. The data were produced by immunoSEQ multiplex PCR, yet TCRdb's version contains in-frame clones alone and is incomplete. There are about 110,000 clones in the sample; less than 60% occur only once, and more than 3% lies in the top ten. Sequenced material: CD4+ T cells sorted from blood, taken at week 24, from a patient treated with tofacitinib. These receptors all stem from a human donor with alopecia areata.

The rearrangement joins TRBV30 to TRBJ1-2; D is unresolved. The ends were cut back, 0 bases at V and 8 bases at J, with 10 bases in the middle. This CDR3 spans 12 amino acids. Germline V gene sequence: CDR1 GTSNPN, CDR2 SVGIG (reference sequence). The CDR3 reads CAWSVVGWGYTF. CDR3 bases: TGTGCCTGGAGTGTAGTAGGATGGGGCTACACCTTC.

This rearrangement joins TRBV7-6 to TRBJ1-1, with D tentatively TRBD1 (6 bases). CDR3 length: 16 amino acids. The germline gives CDR1 SGHVS, CDR2 FNYEAQ. V shed 5 bases and J shed 5 bases, with 21 bases lying between them. The CDR3 reads CASSRTRDRSLTEAFF. CDR3 bases: TGTGCCAGCAGCCGAACGAGAGACAGGTCTTTGACTGAAGCTTTCTTT.

This chain links TRBV6-5 with TRBJ1-2; 8 nucleotides line up with TRBD1. The CDR3 has 15 residues. J lost 7 bases, V lost 2 bases, and 9 bases had no gene match. CDR1 is MNHEY and CDR2 is SVGAGI in the germline V gene. This CDR3 reads CASSYRGQETSGYTF. The CDR3 coding sequence is TGTGCCAGCAGTTACCGGGGACAGGAGACCTCTGGCTACACCTTC.

The J gene is TRBJ2-1, the V gene TRBV4-3; 13 bases are a match to TRBD2. The V gene's germline CDR1 is LGHNA and CDR2 YSLEER. CDR3 length: 19 amino acids. V shed 5 bases and J 2 bases; nucleotides not matched to a gene: 12. The chain's CDR3 is CASSARAGLAGSAYNEQFF. CDR3 sequence (DNA): TGCGCCAGCAGCGCACGAGCGGGACTAGCGGGATCCGCCTACAATGAGCAGTTCTTC.

The rearrangement uses TRBV29-1 and TRBJ2-7; no clear D. Deletions cut 7 bases from V and 0 bases from J, with 13 bases between. Germline V gene lookup returns CDR1 SQVTM and CDR2 ANQGSEA. The CDR3 loop spans 13 amino acids. DNA of the CDR3: TGCAGCGCAGAGGCTCCAAACTCCTACGAGCAGTACTTC. Amino acid sequence: CSAEAPNSYEQYF.

The J gene is TRBJ2-5, the V gene TRBV29-1; 12 nucleotides agree with TRBD2. The CDR3 spans 15 residues. Trimming took 6 bases from V and 1 from J; bases not matched to a gene: 6. CDR1 and CDR2 (germline): SQVTM, ANQGSEA. CDR3 sequence reads: CSVRLAGDFQETQYF. The CDR3 nucleotides read TGCAGCGTAAGACTAGCGGGGGACTTCCAAGAGACCCAGTACTTC.

This clone was recorded a few times. CDR3 sequence: CASSSGTALIIQPQHF. The CDR3 DNA reads as TGTGCCAGCAGCTCCGGGACAGCGTTAATTATACAGCCCCAGCATTTT. The V call is TRBV7-8, the J call TRBJ1-5; TRBD1 matches 7 bases. Trimming at V came to 4 bases and at J to 7 bases, leaving 13 bases not matched to a gene. CDR1 and CDR2 from the germline V gene are SGHVS and FQNEAQ. The length of the CDR3 is 16 residues.

Points on this clone: This same CDR3 is encoded by further DNA sequences in the sample. CDR3 region: CAWSDGASYEQYF. The CDR3 nucleotides are TGTGCCTGGAGTGATGGGGCCTCCTACGAGCAGTACTTC. The V and J genes are TRBV30 and TRBJ2-7, with D possibly being TRBD1 (5 bases). This CDR3 has 13 residues. The V gene's germline CDR1 is GTSNPN and CDR2 SVGIG (reference sequence). V was pared by 1 base and J by 0 bases, with 7 bases between.

This clone appeared once. The chain employs TRBV2 and TRBJ1-2, with D maybe TRBD1 (6 bases). The V end lost 6 bases, the J end lost 7 bases, and 18 bases lay between the germline ends. CDR1 is SNHLY, CDR2 FYNNEI, per germline. This CDR3 comprises 14 residues. In DNA form, the CDR3 reads TGTGCCAGCAGCGCAGAAACAGGGTCGAGTGGCTACACCTTC. It yields the protein CASSAETGSSGYTF.

The chain joins TRBV30 to TRBJ2-5; 10 nucleotides align to TRBD2. Germline-derived CDR1 and CDR2 are GTSNPN and SVGIG (reference sequence). Trimming took 2 bases from V and 5 from J; bases not matched to a gene: 5. The CDR3 runs to 14 residues. The CDR3 protein is CAWSRTSGAETQYF. The DNA of the CDR3 is TGTGCCTGGAGTCGGACTAGCGGAGCCGAGACCCAGTACTTC.

This clone turned up a few times. The chain combines TRBV7-2 with TRBJ2-1; tentatively, D is TRBD2 (6 bases). Trimming stripped 0 bases from V and 0 bases from J, with 9 bases between. The CDR3 length is 16 residues. Germline V gives CDR1 SGHTA, CDR2 FQGNSA. The CDR3 DNA reads TGTGCCAGCAGCTTAGCATCCGGGGGCTCCTACAATGAGCAGTTCTTC. Its translation is CASSLASGGSYNEQFF.

This chain connects TRBV6-5 to TRBJ2-3, with D perhaps matching TRBD2 (5 bases). The germline gives CDR1 MNHEY, CDR2 SVGAGI. The CDR3 spans 14 residues. Trimming pared 6 bases from V and 2 bases from J, leaving 12 bases between. The CDR3 region has the DNA TGTGCCAGCAGGTTTAGGAGGTTCACAGATACGCAGTATTTT. This codes for CASRFRRFTDTQYF.

V usage is TRBV29-1 and J usage is TRBJ2-3; tentative D call: TRBD1 (6 bases). Trimming cost V 4 bases and J 2 bases, with 16 bases left between them. Per germline, CDR1 SQVTM and CDR2 ANQGSEA. CDR3 length: 15 residues. The CDR3 here is CSVATGTDPTDTQYF. The CDR3 DNA reads TGCAGCGTTGCTACAGGGACGGACCCCACAGATACGCAGTATTTT.

This chain's CDR3 is CATKAPGVAEAFF. The CDR3 DNA follows: TGTGCCACCAAAGCCCCCGGTGTCGCTGAAGCTTTCTTT. V gene TRBV6-5 combines with J gene TRBJ1-1; no definite D call. The V gene's germline CDR1 is MNHEY and CDR2 SVGAGI. With 10 bases removed from V and 6 bases from J, the gap between germline ends came to 18 bases. This CDR3 is built from 13 residues.

V is TRBV7-2 and J is TRBJ2-7; 10 bases match TRBD1. The CDR3 extends over 14 amino acids. The V segment lost 4 bases and the J segment 3 bases; nucleotides outside the gene matches: 3. Germline-derived CDR1 and CDR2 are SGHTA and FQGNSA. CDR3 in DNA: TGTGCCAGCAGCTCGACAGGGGGCCTCTACGAGCAGTACTTC. Translating gives CASSSTGGLYEQYF.

The chain has TRBV5-1 and TRBJ2-5; 10 bases agree with TRBD1. The trim removed 4 bases at V and 7 bases at J, leaving 10 bases unmatched. Germline assignment: CDR1 SGHRS and CDR2 YFSETQ. This CDR3 contains 15 residues. In DNA, the CDR3 is TGCGCCAGCAGCCGGGACAGGGGTGCCCCTGGGACCCAGTACTTC. It specifies CASSRDRGAPGTQYF.

This clone appeared a single time. The CDR3 DNA follows: TGTGCCAGCAGTTTATTAGACGGATCTAACTATGGCTACACCTTC. It specifies CASSLLDGSNYGYTF. The chain employs TRBV27 and TRBJ1-2; no firm D call. Trimming pared 1 base from V and 0 bases from J, leaving 9 bases between. Germline V gene lookup returns CDR1 MNHEY and CDR2 SMNVEV (reference sequence). This CDR3 spans 15 amino acids.

This clone was seen only a few times. The chain joins TRBV7-9 to TRBJ1-1; weak D call: TRBD1 (5 bases). V dropped 5 bases and J dropped 0 bases, with 7 bases sitting between them. The CDR3 length is 13 residues. CDR1 is SEHNR and CDR2 is FQNEAQ in the germline V gene (reference sequence). The CDR3 is CASSPTVNTEAFF. CDR3 DNA sequence: TGTGCCAGCAGCCCGACAGTGAACACTGAAGCTTTCTTT. Full variable domain (rest looked up from reference TRBV7-9 and TRBJ1-1): DTGVSQNPRHKITKRGQNVTFRCDPISEHNRLYWYRQTLGQGPEFLTYFQNEAQLEKSRLLSDRFSAERPKGSFSTLEIQRTEQGDSAMYLCASSPTVNTEAFFGQGTRLTVV.

The J gene is TRBJ1-1, the V gene TRBV19; 7 positions match TRBD1. V was clipped by 4 bases and J by 6 bases; unmatched bases: 5. Germline CDR1 is LNHDA and CDR2 is SQIVND (reference sequence). This CDR3 is 13 amino acids long. CDR3 sequence (DNA): TGTGCCAGTAGTACGGGACAGCGTGCTGAAGCTTTCTTT. This codes for CASSTGQRAEAFF.

V gene TRBV7-9 combines with J gene TRBJ1-6; tentatively, D is TRBD1 (6 bases). This CDR3 is built from 14 residues. V gave up 5 bases and J gave up 1 base, with 6 bases separating them. Germline V lookup: CDR1 SEHNR, CDR2 FQNEAQ (reference sequence). The CDR3, as DNA: TGTGCCAGCAGCGGACAGTCCTATAATTCACCCCTCCACTTT. This gives the protein CASSGQSYNSPLHF.

A few counts support this clone. The chain has TRBV5-6 and TRBJ1-2; D not certain. V was pared by 5 bases and J by 8 bases, with 16 bases between. CDR3 size: 13 residues. Germline CDR1 is SGHDT and CDR2 is YYEEEE. The CDR3 region is CASSRFTGLGYTF. In DNA form, the CDR3 reads TGTGCCAGCAGTAGGTTTACGGGTCTAGGCTACACCTTC.

V usage is TRBV7-2 and J usage is TRBJ1-5, with unresolved D. V lost 4 bases and J lost 5, with 6 bases in between. From germline, CDR1 is SGHTA and CDR2 FQGNSA. This CDR3 is 12 amino acids long. The CDR3 loop reads CASSSNYQPQHF. The CDR3 DNA follows: TGTGCCAGCAGCTCAAACTATCAGCCCCAGCATTTT.

This clone was picked up a small number of times. The J gene is TRBJ2-1, the V gene TRBV10-1, with D perhaps TRBD1 (5 bases). The CDR3 length is 12 residues. The germline V gene has CDR1 WNHNN and CDR2 SYGVQD (reference sequence). Deletions cut 3 bases from V and 10 bases from J, with 10 bases between. The CDR3 nucleotides are TGCGCCAGCAGTGACAACAGGAGAGAGCAGTTCTTC. Its translation: CASSDNRREQFF.

The rearrangement joins TRBV5-1 to TRBJ2-1; TRBD1 aligns across 9 bases. The CDR3 totals 16 residues. J gave up 7 bases and V 4 bases, and 12 bases lay outside the gene matches. Germline V lookup: CDR1 SGHRS, CDR2 YFSETQ. This CDR3 reads CASSHYSGTGINEQFF. The CDR3 DNA is TGCGCCAGCAGCCATTACTCCGGGACAGGGATAAATGAGCAGTTCTTC.

This clone was counted a few times. The chain links TRBV20-1 to TRBJ2-4; D is unclear. Germline V gene sequence: CDR1 DFQATT, CDR2 SNEGSKA (reference sequence). The V end lost 0 bases, the J end lost 9 bases, and 6 bases lay between the germline ends. The CDR3 is made up of 11 amino acids. CDR3 coding DNA: TGCAGTGCTAGAGATCCTCCCATTCAGTACTTC. It is translated as CSARDPPIQYF.

This clone was recorded a few times. CDR3: CASTLSIGGAGELFF. In DNA form, the CDR3 reads TGTGCCAGCACCCTTAGTATCGGGGGCGCCGGGGAGCTGTTTTTT. The chain links TRBV7-2 to TRBJ2-2; D tentatively fits TRBD1 or TRBD2 (6 bases each). Trimming stripped 7 bases from V and 6 bases from J, with 18 bases between. This CDR3 contains 15 residues. Germline V gene sequence: CDR1 SGHTA, CDR2 FQGNSA.

The V call is TRBV19, the J call TRBJ1-1; TRBD1 agrees at 7 bases. The germline V gene encodes CDR1 LNHDA and CDR2 SQIVND (reference sequence). V shed 5 bases and J 3 bases; nucleotides not matched to a gene: 6. There are 14 residues in the CDR3. The CDR3, as DNA: TGTGCCAGTAGTCAAACAGGGGATTACACTGAAGCTTTCTTT. This translates into CASSQTGDYTEAFF.

The chain couples TRBV6-5 to TRBJ1-5; unclear D gene. V lost 6 bases to trimming and J lost 2 bases, with 14 bases between them. Per germline, CDR1 MNHEY and CDR2 SVGAGI. The CDR3 sequence is 15 residues long. The CDR3 DNA sequence: TGTGCCAGCAGCCGACACGGGGTTCGCAATCAGCCCCAGCATTTT. It codes for CASSRHGVRNQPQHF.

The V and J genes are TRBV27 and TRBJ2-1, with no clear D. The V end was cut by 10 bases, the J end by 0 bases, with 16 bases between. Germline CDR1 reads MNHEY; CDR2 reads SMNVEV (reference sequence). The CDR3 covers 15 residues. Here the CDR3 DNA reads TGTGCCATCCCGCTTACCCGATTCTCCTACAATGAGCAGTTCTTC. This codes for CAIPLTRFSYNEQFF.

The V call is TRBV15, the J call TRBJ1-2, with D possibly being TRBD1 (5 bases). The V end lost 1 base, the J end lost 8 bases, and 11 bases lay between the germline ends. This CDR3 has 13 amino acids. Per germline, CDR1 LNHNV and CDR2 YYDKDF (reference sequence). The CDR3 DNA reads as TGTGCCACCAGCAGAGCTGTGGAGGGGGGCTACACCTTC. This encodes CATSRAVEGGYTF.

CDR3 sequence: CASSFRTGGHYGYTF. The CDR3 DNA is TGTGCCAGCAGCTTTCGGACAGGGGGACACTATGGCTACACCTTC. J is TRBJ1-2 and V is TRBV5-4, with TRBD1 identical over 10 bases. The CDR3 contains 15 residues. Unmatched junction bases numbered 4, after V lost 2 bases and J lost 3 bases. CDR1 is SGHNT, CDR2 YYREEE, per germline (reference sequence).

The CDR3 coding sequence is TGTGCCAGCAGCGCAAGGACTGAAGCTTTCTTT. It is translated as CASSARTEAFF. The V gene is TRBV2, the J gene TRBJ1-1, with D unclear. V lost 6 bases and J lost 5, with 7 bases in between. The CDR3 totals 11 residues. Germline V gene sequence: CDR1 SNHLY, CDR2 FYNNEI. Variable domain in full (rest from reference TRBV2 and TRBJ1-1): EPEVTQTPSHQVTQMGQEVILRCVPISNHLYFYWYRQILGQKVEFLVSFYNNEISEKSEIFDDQFSVERPDGSNFTLKIRSTKLEDSAMYFCASSARTEAFFGQGTRLTVV.